This T cell receptor (beta chain) was sequenced during a study of blood T cell repertoires in COVID-19. The length of the CDR3 is 14 residues. Trimming removed 0 bases at V and 0 bases at J, with 6 bases between. Per germline, CDR1 SGHRS and CDR2 YFSETQ. The data were produced by immunoSEQ multiplex PCR, yet TCRdb's version contains in-frame clones alone and is incomplete. The data hold about 84,000 clones, with 80% to 90% observed a single time. This sequence joins TRBV5-1 and TRBJ1-2, with unresolved D. This sequence was found in a man of 80 years or more with active or convalescent COVID-19. Sequencing used peripheral blood. The CDR3 loop reads CASSLGPSNYGYTF. In DNA form, the CDR3 reads TGCGCCAGCAGCTTGGGGCCGTCTAACTATGGCTACACCTTC.